The 9 T cell receptor beta chains below were found in one sample sequenced in a study of control samples from healthy donors and cancer patients. Only in-frame clones appear in the TCRdb table, and some are missing; sequencing was by immunoSEQ multiplex PCR. The sample shows 150,000 to 200,000 clones, approximately 94% of them seen only once. Material: blood. The receptors here all came from a man aged 25-40 years in good health.

V and J are TRBV12-5 and TRBJ1-4; TRBD1 is a possible D gene (6 bases). Deletions cut 1 base from V and 7 bases from J, with 16 bases between. Looked up from germline, CDR1 is LGHNT and CDR2 is FRNRAP. The CDR3 consists of 16 residues. The CDR3 sequence: CASGLAELQGSEKLFF. The CDR3 DNA reads TGTGCTAGTGGTTTGGCAGAACTCCAGGGGAGTGAAAAACTGTTTTTT.

The V and J genes are TRBV7-9 and TRBJ2-3, with 13 bases that match TRBD2. Germline CDR1 SEHNR, CDR2 FQNEAQ (reference sequence). The CDR3 has 15 amino acids. Losses at the gene ends were 5 bases for V and 5 bases for J; bases not matched to a gene: 4. The CDR3 protein is CASSITSGGGDTQYF. The DNA of the CDR3 is TGTGCCAGCAGCATCACTAGCGGGGGGGGAGATACGCAGTATTTT.

The chain has TRBV6-5 and TRBJ1-2, with D possibly being TRBD1 (5 bases). This CDR3 comprises 13 residues. Trimming shortened V by 1 base and J by 8 bases, and 11 bases separated the two germline ends. Germline V gene lookup returns CDR1 MNHEY and CDR2 SVGAGI. The CDR3 DNA is TGTGCCAGCAGTTACTTCAGGGCTAGCGGCTACACCTTC. Its protein is CASSYFRASGYTF.

This chain connects TRBV5-5 to TRBJ1-6, with TRBD1 as a possible D gene (6 bases). The germline V and J ends were trimmed by 6 bases and 3 bases, with 10 bases remaining between them. The CDR3 is 14 amino acids. Germline assignment: CDR1 SGHKS and CDR2 YYEKEE (reference sequence). The CDR3, as DNA: TGTGCCAGCACCGAACAGGGCTATAATTCACCCCTCCACTTT. Amino acid sequence: CASTEQGYNSPLHF.

This chain connects TRBV5-1 to TRBJ2-3, with D possibly being TRBD2 (6 bases). Germline V lookup: CDR1 SGHRS, CDR2 YFSETQ. Trimming shortened V by 3 bases and J by 4 bases, and 30 bases separated the two germline ends. The CDR3 totals 20 residues. The chain's CDR3 is CASSSSRTWGGTARSDTQYF. CDR3 nucleotide sequence: TGCGCCAGCAGCTCGAGCCGAACCTGGGGTGGGACTGCTCGCTCAGATACGCAGTATTTT.

The gene calls are TRBV6-5 and TRBJ2-1, with TRBD2 matching 9 bases. Germline V gene sequence: CDR1 MNHEY, CDR2 SVGAGI. This CDR3 contains 14 residues. V trimming: 10 bases; J trimming: 4 bases; junction bases outside the gene matches: 8. CDR3 region: CATSGGFLYNEQFF. The CDR3 DNA is TGTGCCACCAGCGGGGGGTTCCTATACAATGAGCAGTTCTTC.

This clone was observed a handful of times. In DNA, the CDR3 is TGTGCCAGCAGCTTAAATGAGGCCTATGGCTACACCTTC. This translates into CASSLNEAYGYTF. This chain connects TRBV7-2 to TRBJ1-2, with unresolved D. The germline gives CDR1 SGHTA, CDR2 FQGNSA. This CDR3 has 13 amino acids. Trimming took off 2 bases at V and 4 bases at J, with 8 bases between the two ends. Full variable domain (missing parts from reference TRBV7-2 and TRBJ1-2): GAGVSQSPSNKVTEKGKDVELRCDPISGHTALYWYRQSLGQGLEFLIYFQGNSAPDKSGLPSDRFSAERTGGSVSTLTIQRTQQEDSAVYLCASSLNEAYGYTFGSGTRLTVV.

The J gene is TRBJ1-6, the V gene TRBV29-1; possibly TRBD1 for D (6 bases). The CDR3 loop spans 13 amino acids. CDR1 is SQVTM, CDR2 ANQGSEA, per germline. The V end was cut by 4 bases, the J end by 9 bases, with 13 bases between. Here the CDR3 reads CSVADRSGSPLHF. The CDR3 DNA reads TGCAGCGTTGCTGACAGGTCCGGTTCACCCCTCCACTTT.

The V call is TRBV20-1, the J call TRBJ2-7; possible D gene TRBD1, 7 bases. The CDR3 loop spans 14 amino acids. Germline assignment: CDR1 DFQATT and CDR2 SNEGSKA (reference sequence). V was clipped by 3 bases and J by 2 bases, with 14 bases between them. The CDR3 region has the DNA TGCAGTGCTAGTCTCCAGGGGGGCCCCTACGAGCAGTACTTC. It specifies CSASLQGGPYEQYF.